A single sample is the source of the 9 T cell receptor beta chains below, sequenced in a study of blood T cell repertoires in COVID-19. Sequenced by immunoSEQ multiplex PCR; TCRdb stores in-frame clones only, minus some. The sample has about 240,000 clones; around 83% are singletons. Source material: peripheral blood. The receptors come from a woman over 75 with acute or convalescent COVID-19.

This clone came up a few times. The CDR3 protein is CASSFSGTGSLFSGNTIYF. The CDR3 DNA reads TGTGCCAGCAGTTTTTCCGGGACAGGGTCCCTCTTCTCTGGAAACACCATATATTTT. The J gene is TRBJ1-3, the V gene TRBV28; TRBD1 aligns across 9 bases. Germline assignment: CDR1 MDHEN and CDR2 SYDVKM. The CDR3 loop spans 19 amino acids. The V segment lost 3 bases and the J segment 0 bases; nucleotides outside the gene matches: 12.

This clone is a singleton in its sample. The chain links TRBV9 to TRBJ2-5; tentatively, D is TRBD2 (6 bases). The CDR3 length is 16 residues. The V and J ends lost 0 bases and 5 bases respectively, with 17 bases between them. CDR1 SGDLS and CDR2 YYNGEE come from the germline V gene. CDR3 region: CASSVAGGGRLETQYF. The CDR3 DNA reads TGTGCCAGCAGCGTAGCTGGGGGTGGGAGGTTGGAGACCCAGTACTTC.

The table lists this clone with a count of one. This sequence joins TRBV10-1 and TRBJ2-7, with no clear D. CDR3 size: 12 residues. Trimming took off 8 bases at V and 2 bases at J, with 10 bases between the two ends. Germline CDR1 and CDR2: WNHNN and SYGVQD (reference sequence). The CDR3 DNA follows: TGCGCCAGCCCGGAGATTCCCTACGAGCAGTACTTC. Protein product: CASPEIPYEQYF.

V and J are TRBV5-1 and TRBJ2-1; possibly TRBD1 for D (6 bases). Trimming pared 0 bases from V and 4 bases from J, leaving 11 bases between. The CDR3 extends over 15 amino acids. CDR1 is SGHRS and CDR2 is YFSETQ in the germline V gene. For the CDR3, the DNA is TGCGCCAGCAGCTTGGAATCAGGGGAGTACAATGAGCAGTTCTTC. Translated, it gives CASSLESGEYNEQFF. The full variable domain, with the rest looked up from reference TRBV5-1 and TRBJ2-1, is KAGVTQTPRYLIKTRGQQVTLSCSPISGHRSVSWYQQTPGQGLQFLFEYFSETQRNKGNFPGRFSGRQFSNSRSEMNVSTLELGDSALYLCASSLESGEYNEQFFGPGTRLTVL.

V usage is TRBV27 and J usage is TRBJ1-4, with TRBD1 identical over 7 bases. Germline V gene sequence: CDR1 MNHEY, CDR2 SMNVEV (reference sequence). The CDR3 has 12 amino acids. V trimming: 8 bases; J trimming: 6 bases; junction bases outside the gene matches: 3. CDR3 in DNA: TGTGCCAGCGGACAGGTGGATGAAAAACTGTTTTTT. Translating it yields CASGQVDEKLFF.

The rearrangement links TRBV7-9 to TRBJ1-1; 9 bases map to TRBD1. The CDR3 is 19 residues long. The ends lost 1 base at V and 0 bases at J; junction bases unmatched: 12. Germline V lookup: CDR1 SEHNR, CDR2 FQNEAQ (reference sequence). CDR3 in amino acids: CASSLGLSGGTGMNTEAFF. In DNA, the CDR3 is TGTGCCAGCAGCTTAGGCCTTAGCGGAGGGACAGGGATGAACACTGAAGCTTTCTTT.

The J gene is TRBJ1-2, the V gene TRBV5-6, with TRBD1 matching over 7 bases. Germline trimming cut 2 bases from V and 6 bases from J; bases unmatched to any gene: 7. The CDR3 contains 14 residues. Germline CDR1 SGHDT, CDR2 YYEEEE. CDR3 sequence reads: CASSFVDRRDGYTF. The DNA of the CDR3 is TGTGCCAGCAGCTTCGTGGACAGGAGAGATGGCTACACCTTC. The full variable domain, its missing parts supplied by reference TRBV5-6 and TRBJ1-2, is DAGVTQSPTHLIKTRGQQVTLRCSPKSGHDTVSWYQQALGQGPQFIFQYYEEEERQRGNFPDRFSGHQFPNYSSELNVNALLLGDSALYLCASSFVDRRDGYTFGSGTRLTVV.

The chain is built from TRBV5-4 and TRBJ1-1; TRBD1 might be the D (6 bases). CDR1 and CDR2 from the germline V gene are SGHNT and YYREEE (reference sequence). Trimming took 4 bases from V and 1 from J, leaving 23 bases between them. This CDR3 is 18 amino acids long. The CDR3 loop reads CASSTRAGQFTANTEAFF. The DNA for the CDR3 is TGTGCCAGCAGCACCCGGGCCGGACAGTTTACCGCGAACACTGAAGCTTTCTTT.

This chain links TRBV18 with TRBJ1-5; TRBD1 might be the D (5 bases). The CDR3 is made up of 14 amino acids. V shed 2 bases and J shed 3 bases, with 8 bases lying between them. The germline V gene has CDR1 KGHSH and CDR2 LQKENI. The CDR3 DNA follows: TGTGCCAGCTCACCAGGGGCAGTCAATCAGCCCCAGCATTTT. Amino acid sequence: CASSPGAVNQPQHF.